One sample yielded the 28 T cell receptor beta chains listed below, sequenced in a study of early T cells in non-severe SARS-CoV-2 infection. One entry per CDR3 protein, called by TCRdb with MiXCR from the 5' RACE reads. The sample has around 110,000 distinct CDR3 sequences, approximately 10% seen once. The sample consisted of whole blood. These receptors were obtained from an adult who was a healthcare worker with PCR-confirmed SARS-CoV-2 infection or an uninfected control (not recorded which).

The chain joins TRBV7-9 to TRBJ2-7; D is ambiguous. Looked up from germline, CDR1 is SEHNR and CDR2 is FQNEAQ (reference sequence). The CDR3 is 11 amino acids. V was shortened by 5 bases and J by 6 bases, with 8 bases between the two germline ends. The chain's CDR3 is CASSPVGEQYF. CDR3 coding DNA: TGTGCCAGCAGCCCTGTGGGCGAGCAGTACTTC.

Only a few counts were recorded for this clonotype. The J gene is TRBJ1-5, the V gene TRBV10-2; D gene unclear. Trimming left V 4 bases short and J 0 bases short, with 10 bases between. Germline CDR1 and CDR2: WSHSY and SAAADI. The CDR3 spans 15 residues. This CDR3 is CASSASGNSNQPQHF. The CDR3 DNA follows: TGCGCCAGCAGTGCCAGTGGCAATAGCAATCAGCCCCAGCATTTT.

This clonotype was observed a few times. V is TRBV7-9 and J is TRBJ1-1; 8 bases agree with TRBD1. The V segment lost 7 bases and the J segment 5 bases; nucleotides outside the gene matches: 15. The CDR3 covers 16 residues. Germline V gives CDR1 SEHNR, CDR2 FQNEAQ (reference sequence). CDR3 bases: TGTGCCAGCACCACTCCGGGGGACAGGCGAAAAACTGAAGCTTTCTTT. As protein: CASTTPGDRRKTEAFF.

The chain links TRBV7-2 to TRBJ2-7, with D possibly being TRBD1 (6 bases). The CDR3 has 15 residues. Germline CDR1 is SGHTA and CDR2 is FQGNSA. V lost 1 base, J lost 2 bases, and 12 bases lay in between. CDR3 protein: CASSLVQGTPYEQYF. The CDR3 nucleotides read TGTGCCAGCAGCTTAGTCCAGGGGACCCCCTACGAGCAGTACTTC.

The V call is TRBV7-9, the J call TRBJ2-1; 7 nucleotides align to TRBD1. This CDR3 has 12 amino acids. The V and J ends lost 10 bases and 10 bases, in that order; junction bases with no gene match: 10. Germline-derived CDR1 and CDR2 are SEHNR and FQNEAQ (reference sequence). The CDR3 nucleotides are TGTGCCATCCGACTCGAAGGGGGCGAGCAGTTCTTC. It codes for CAIRLEGGEQFF.

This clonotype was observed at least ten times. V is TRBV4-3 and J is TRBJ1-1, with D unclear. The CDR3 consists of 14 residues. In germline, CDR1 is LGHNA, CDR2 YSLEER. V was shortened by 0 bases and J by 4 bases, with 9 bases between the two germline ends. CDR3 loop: CASSQEPGSTEAFF. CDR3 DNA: TGCGCCAGCAGCCAAGAGCCCGGGTCCACTGAAGCTTTCTTT.

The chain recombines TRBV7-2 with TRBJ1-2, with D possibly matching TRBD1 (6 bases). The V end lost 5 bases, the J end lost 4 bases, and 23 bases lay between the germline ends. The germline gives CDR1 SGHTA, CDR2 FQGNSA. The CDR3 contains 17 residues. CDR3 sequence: CASSLSRGRTGSYGYTF. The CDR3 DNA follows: TGTGCCAGCAGCCTTAGCAGGGGCAGAACAGGGAGCTATGGCTACACCTTC.

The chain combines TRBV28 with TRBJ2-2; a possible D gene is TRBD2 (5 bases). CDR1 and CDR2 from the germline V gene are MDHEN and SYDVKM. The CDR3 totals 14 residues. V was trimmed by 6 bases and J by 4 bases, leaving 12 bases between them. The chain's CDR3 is CASRGEVSTGELFF. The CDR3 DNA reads TGTGCCAGCAGGGGAGAGGTTTCCACCGGGGAGCTGTTTTTT.

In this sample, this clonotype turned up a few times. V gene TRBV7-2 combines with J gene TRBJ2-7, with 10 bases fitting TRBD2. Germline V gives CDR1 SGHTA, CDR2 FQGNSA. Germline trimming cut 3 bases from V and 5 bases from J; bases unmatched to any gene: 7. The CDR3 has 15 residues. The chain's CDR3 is CASSLVTSGTHEQYF. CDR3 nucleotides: TGTGCCAGCAGCTTGGTCACTAGCGGGACCCACGAGCAGTACTTC.

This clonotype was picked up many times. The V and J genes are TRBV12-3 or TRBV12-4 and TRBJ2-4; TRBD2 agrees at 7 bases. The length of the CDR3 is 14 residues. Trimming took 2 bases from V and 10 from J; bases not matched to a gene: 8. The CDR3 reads CASSLPTGRGIQYF. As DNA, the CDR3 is TGTGCCAGCAGTTTACCCACGGGGAGGGGAATTCAGTACTTC.

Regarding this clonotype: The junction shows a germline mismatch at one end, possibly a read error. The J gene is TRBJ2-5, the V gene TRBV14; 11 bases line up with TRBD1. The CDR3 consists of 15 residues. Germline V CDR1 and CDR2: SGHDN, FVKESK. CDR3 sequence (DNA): TGTGCCAGCAGCCCACGGACAGGGGGCAGGGAGACCCGGTACTTC. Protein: CASSPRTGGRETRYF.

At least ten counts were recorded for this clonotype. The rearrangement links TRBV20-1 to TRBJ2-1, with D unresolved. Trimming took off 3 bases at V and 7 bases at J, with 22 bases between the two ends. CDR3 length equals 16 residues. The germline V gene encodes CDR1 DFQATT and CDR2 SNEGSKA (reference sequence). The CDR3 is CSASGGAEGFSNEQFF. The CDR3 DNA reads TGCAGTGCTAGTGGTGGTGCGGAAGGTTTTTCGAATGAGCAGTTCTTC.

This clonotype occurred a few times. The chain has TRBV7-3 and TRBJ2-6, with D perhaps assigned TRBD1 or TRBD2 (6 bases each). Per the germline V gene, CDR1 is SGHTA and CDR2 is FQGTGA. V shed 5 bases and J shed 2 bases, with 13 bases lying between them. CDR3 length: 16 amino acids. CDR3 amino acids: CASSPHREAGANVLTF. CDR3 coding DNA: TGTGCCAGCAGCCCACACAGGGAGGCTGGGGCCAACGTCCTGACTTTC. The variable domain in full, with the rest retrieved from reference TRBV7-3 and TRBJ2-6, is GAGVSQTPSNKVTEKGKYVELRCDPISGHTALYWYRQSLGQGPEFLIYFQGTGAADDSGLPNDRFFAVRPEGSVSTLKIQRTERGDSAVYLCASSPHREAGANVLTFGAGSRLTVL.

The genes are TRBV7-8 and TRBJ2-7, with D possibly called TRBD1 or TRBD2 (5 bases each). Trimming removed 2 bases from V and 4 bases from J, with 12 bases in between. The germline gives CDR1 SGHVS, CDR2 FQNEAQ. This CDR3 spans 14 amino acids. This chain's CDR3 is CASSLNRWGYEQYF. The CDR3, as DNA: TGTGCCAGCAGCTTAAACCGGTGGGGGTACGAGCAGTACTTC.

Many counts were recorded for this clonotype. CDR3 bases: TGTGCCAGCACCTTACAGGGGGCGCGGAATAGTGGCTACACCTTC. It is translated as CASTLQGARNSGYTF. The chain is built from TRBV5-6 and TRBJ1-2; 9 bases line up with TRBD1. Germline values: CDR1 SGHDT, CDR2 YYEEEE. The CDR3 totals 15 residues. The J segment lost 7 bases and the V segment lost 6 bases, leaving 13 bases of the junction unmatched.

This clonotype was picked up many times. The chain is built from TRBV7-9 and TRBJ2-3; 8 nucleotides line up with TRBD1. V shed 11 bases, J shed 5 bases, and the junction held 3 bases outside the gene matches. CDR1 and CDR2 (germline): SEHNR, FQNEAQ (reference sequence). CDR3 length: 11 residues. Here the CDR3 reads CAGDRGDTQYF. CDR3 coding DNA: TGTGCCGGAGACAGGGGAGATACGCAGTATTTT.

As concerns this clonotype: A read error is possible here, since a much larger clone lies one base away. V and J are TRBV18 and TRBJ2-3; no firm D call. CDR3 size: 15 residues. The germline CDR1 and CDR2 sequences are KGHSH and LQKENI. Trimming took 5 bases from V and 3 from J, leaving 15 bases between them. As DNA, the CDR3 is TGTGCCAGCTCAGAACGAGCGAGAGTGACAGATACGCAGTATTTT. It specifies CASSERARVTDTQYF.

The CDR3 spells CASSAGTTDTQYF. For the CDR3, the DNA is TGTGCCAGCAGTGCCGGAACTACCGATACGCAGTATTTT. The V call is TRBV6-4, the J call TRBJ2-3; no definite D call. Trimming stripped 4 bases from V and 6 bases from J, with 11 bases between. Germline-derived CDR1 and CDR2 are MRHNA and SNTAGT. This CDR3 is built from 13 residues.

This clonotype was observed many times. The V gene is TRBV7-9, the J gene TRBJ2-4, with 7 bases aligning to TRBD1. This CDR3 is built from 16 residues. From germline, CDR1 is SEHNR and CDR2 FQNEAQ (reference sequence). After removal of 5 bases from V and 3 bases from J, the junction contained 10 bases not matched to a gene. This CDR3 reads CASSAQHRDSKNIQYF. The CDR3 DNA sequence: TGTGCCAGCAGCGCTCAACACCGGGACAGCAAAAACATTCAGTACTTC.

The CDR3 loop reads CASSQENPNPYNEQFF. The CDR3 DNA sequence: TGCGCCAGCAGCCAAGAAAACCCGAACCCCTACAATGAGCAGTTCTTC. The chain couples TRBV4-3 to TRBJ2-1; D not certain. Between the trimmed V and J ends, which lost 0 bases and 2 bases, there was a span of 11 bases. The germline V gene encodes CDR1 LGHNA and CDR2 YSLEER. The CDR3 has 16 residues.

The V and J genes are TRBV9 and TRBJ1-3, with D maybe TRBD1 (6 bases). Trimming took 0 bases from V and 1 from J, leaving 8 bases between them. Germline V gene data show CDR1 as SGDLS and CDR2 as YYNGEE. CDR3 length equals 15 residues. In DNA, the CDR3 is TGTGCCAGCAGCGTAGAGACAGGATCTGGAAACACCATATATTTT. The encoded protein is CASSVETGSGNTIYF.

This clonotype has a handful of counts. CDR3 sequence reads: CSAGAHTYNEQFF. CDR3 sequence (DNA): TGCAGTGCTGGGGCTCACACCTACAATGAGCAGTTCTTC. The gene calls are TRBV20-1 and TRBJ2-1; tentative D call: TRBD1 (5 bases). Trimming removed 5 bases from V and 2 bases from J, with 10 bases in between. The germline V gene encodes CDR1 DFQATT and CDR2 SNEGSKA (reference sequence). The CDR3 sequence is 13 residues long.

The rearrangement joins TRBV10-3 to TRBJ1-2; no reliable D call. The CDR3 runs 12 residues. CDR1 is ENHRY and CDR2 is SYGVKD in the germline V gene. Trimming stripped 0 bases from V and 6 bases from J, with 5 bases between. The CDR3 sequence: CAISESADGYTF. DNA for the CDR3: TGTGCCATCAGTGAGTCGGCAGATGGCTACACCTTC.

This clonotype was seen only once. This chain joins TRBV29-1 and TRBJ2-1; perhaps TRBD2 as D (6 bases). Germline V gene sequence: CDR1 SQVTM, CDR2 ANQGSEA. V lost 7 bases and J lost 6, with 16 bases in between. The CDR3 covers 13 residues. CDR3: CSAIGTYTNEQFF. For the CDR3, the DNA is TGCAGCGCAATCGGGACTTATACCAATGAGCAGTTCTTC.

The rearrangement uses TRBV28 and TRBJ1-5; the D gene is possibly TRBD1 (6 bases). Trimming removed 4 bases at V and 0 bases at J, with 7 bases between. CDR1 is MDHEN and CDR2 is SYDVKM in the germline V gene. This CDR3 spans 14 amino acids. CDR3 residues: CASSWGLSNQPQHF. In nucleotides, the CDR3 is TGTGCCAGCAGTTGGGGGCTTAGCAATCAGCCCCAGCATTTT.

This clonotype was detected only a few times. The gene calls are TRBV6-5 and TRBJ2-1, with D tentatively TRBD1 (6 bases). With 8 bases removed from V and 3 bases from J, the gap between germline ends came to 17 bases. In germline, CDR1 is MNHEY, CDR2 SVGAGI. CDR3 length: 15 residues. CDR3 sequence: CASSSGTFVYNEQFF. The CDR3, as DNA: TGTGCCAGCTCGTCAGGGACATTCGTCTACAATGAGCAGTTCTTC.

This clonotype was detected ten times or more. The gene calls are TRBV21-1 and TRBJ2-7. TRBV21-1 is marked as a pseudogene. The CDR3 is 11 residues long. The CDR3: CASGVPYEQYF. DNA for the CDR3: TGTGCCAGCGGGGTTCCCTACGAGCAGTACTTC.

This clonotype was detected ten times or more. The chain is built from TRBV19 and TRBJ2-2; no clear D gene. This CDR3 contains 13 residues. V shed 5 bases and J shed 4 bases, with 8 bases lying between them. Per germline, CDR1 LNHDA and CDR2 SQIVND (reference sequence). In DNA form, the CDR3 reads TGTGCCAGTAGTCCGCGCCCCACCGGGGAGCTGTTTTTT. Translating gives CASSPRPTGELFF.